These T cell receptor beta chains were read from a single sample in a study of beta chain features in type 1 diabetes. Produced via immunoSEQ multiplex PCR; TCRdb's table is partial and in-frame only. Among around 500,000 clones listed, approximately 10% were seen once. The sequencing sample was made of naive CD4+ T cells from blood. These receptors all come from a woman under 30 in good health. The CDR3 runs from the conserved cysteine through the conserved F or W. The D gene is left open where the match is weak. The size field is filled for only some rows; it gives once, few, many or a size class.

DNA,CDR3,D,V,size,J
TGTGCCAGCAGCGGGACTAGCGGCACAGATACGCAGTATTTT,CASSGTSGTDTQYF,TRBD2,TRBV2,-,TRBJ2-3
TGCGCCAGCAGCACATACAGACAGGGGTCGAGGTCCTATAATTCACCCCTCCACTTT,CASSTYRQGSRSYNSPLHF,TRBD1,TRBV5-1,few,TRBJ1-6
TGCGCCAGCAGCCAGAACCGGGTCACTAATGAAAAACTGTTTTTT,CASSQNRVTNEKLFF,-,TRBV4-3,-,TRBJ1-4
TGTGCCAGCAGCTCGGGACTAGCGGGCCCCCGTGAGCAGTTCTTC,CASSSGLAGPREQFF,TRBD2,TRBV7-8,-,TRBJ2-1
TGTGCCAGCAGCTTCGGTGAAGAGACCCAGTACTTC,CASSFGEETQYF,-,TRBV7-9,-,TRBJ2-5
TGTGCCACCAGCAGGGATGGAGGGGACAACATTCAGTACTTC,CATSRDGGDNIQYF,-,TRBV15,few,TRBJ2-4
TGTGCCAGCAGTTACCGGCTCGGCCATGAGCAGTTCTTC,CASSYRLGHEQFF,-,TRBV6-6,few,TRBJ2-1
TGTGCCAGCTCACTCGCCGGGACAGGGAACAGCCAGCCCCAGCATTTT,CASSLAGTGNSQPQHF,TRBD1,TRBV18,-,TRBJ1-5
TGTGCCAGCAGCTCGACCAGAAAAGGACAGGAGCAGTTCTTC,CASSSTRKGQEQFF,-,TRBV7-9,few,TRBJ2-1
TGTGCCAGCAGTTACCGCGAAGCGGCGAGCTCCTACGAGCAGTACTTC,CASSYREAASSYEQYF,-,TRBV6-7,-,TRBJ2-7
TGTGCCAGCAGCCGGGACAGGGATGAAAAACTGTTTTTT,CASSRDRDEKLFF,TRBD1,TRBV4-2,-,TRBJ1-4
TGTGCCAGCAGTTACCAAGGCTGGGGCACAGATACGCAGTATTTT,CASSYQGWGTDTQYF,-,TRBV5-4,-,TRBJ2-3
TGTGCCAGCAGGGACTGGTATGAAGCTTTCTTT,CASRDWYEAFF,-,TRBV6-1,-,TRBJ1-1
TGTGCCAGCAGCTTAGACCGGTTGACGGCCCGGGGGAACTCCTACGAGCAGTACTTC,CASSLDRLTARGNSYEQYF,-,TRBV13,-,TRBJ2-7
TGTGCCAGCAGTTTAGACAGGCTAAATCAGCCCCAGCATTTT,CASSLDRLNQPQHF,-,TRBV27,-,TRBJ1-5
TGTGCCAGCAGCCAAGATGGCAGGAGTGAAAACATTCAGTACTTC,CASSQDGRSENIQYF,-,TRBV4-2,few,TRBJ2-4
TGTGCCACATCCTACATGTCCGGGACTCGGGATGAGCAGTTCTTC,CATSYMSGTRDEQFF,-,TRBV10-3,-,TRBJ2-1
TGCAGTGCTAGAGTGGGGGGCAAGCAGTTCTTC,CSARVGGKQFF,-,TRBV20-1,few,TRBJ2-1
TGTGCCAGCAGCCCCAGTAGGTCCCGGGGCACCGGGGAGCTGTTTTTT,CASSPSRSRGTGELFF,-,TRBV7-8,few,TRBJ2-2
TGCAGTGCTAGAATTCTAGAGACCCAGTACTTC,CSARILETQYF,-,TRBV20-1,-,TRBJ2-5
TGTGCCAGCAGCCCTACCGACAGGGGTAAACTCGATGAGCAGTTCTTC,CASSPTDRGKLDEQFF,TRBD1,TRBV7-3,few,TRBJ2-1
TGTGCCAGCAGCCCATACACGAACACTGAAGCTTTCTTT,CASSPYTNTEAFF,-,TRBV14,few,TRBJ1-1